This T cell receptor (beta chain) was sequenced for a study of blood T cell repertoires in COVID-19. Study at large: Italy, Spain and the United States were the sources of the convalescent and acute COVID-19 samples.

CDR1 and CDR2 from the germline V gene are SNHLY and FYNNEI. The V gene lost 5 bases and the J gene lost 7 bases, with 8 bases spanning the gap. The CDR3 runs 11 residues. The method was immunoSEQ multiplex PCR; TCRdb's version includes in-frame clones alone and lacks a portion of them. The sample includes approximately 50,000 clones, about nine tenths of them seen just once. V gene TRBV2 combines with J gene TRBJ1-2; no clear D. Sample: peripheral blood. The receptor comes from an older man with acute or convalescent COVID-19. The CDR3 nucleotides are TGTGCCAGCAGTAGGACTGGTGGCTACACCTTC. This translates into CASSRTGGYTF.